The 30 T cell receptor beta chains below come from one sample, sequenced in a study of beta chain features in type 1 diabetes. Findings and caveats of the study: Shorter TCRB CDR3s, moderately but significantly so, marked every one of the four CD4+ subsets in Type 1 diabetes patients.

For these receptors, no antigen is known. As every portion of the isolated RNA was reverse transcribed, the sequencing read expressed TCRB transcripts. Assay: immunoSEQ multiplex PCR; the TCRdb copy retains only in-frame clones and omits some. This table holds 200,000 to 300,000 clones, roughly 20% found once. Sequencing was carried out using naive CD4+ T cells from blood. Receptors originate from a woman between 35 and 50 years old with type 1 diabetes.

This clone turned up a few times. The chain links TRBV11-2 to TRBJ1-5; D gene uncertain. CDR1 is SGHAT and CDR2 is FQNNGV in the germline V gene. This CDR3 contains 12 residues. With 0 bases removed from V and 7 bases from J, the gap between germline ends came to 4 bases. The CDR3 here is CASSLDTQPQHF. Written as DNA, the CDR3 is TGTGCCAGCAGCTTAGACACACAGCCCCAGCATTTT.

The table lists this clone with a few counts. The chain links TRBV29-1 to TRBJ1-5; 7 bases map to TRBD1. V lost 6 bases and J lost 4; bases outside the gene matches: 9. CDR3 length equals 14 residues. Germline lookup yields CDR1 SQVTM and CDR2 ANQGSEA. The DNA of the CDR3 is TGCAGCGTCCGTTGGACAGGCCTTAATCAGCCCCAGCATTTT. Its translation is CSVRWTGLNQPQHF.

This clone has just a few counts. The CDR3 sequence is CASSRTGDSNQPQHF. The CDR3 region has the DNA TGTGCCAGCAGCAGAACAGGGGATAGCAATCAGCCCCAGCATTTT. The chain employs TRBV9 and TRBJ1-5, with 7 nucleotides matching TRBD1. The CDR3 spans 15 residues. Germline-derived CDR1 and CDR2 are SGDLS and YYNGEE. Trimming cost V 4 bases and J 0 bases; bases outside gene matches: 4.

This chain connects TRBV28 to TRBJ1-4; D not certain. The length of the CDR3 is 14 residues. V dropped 4 bases and J dropped 8 bases, with 14 bases sitting between them. CDR1 and CDR2 (germline): MDHEN, SYDVKM. CDR3 amino acids: CASSSGSSGEKLFF. CDR3 bases: TGTGCCAGCAGTTCCGGGTCGTCGGGGGAAAAACTGTTTTTT. Full variable domain (outside the CDR3, taken from reference TRBV28 and TRBJ1-4): DVKVTQSSRYLVKRTGEKVFLECVQDMDHENMFWYRQDPGLGLRLIYFSYDVKMKEKGDIPEGYSVSREKKERFSLILESASTNQTSMYLCASSSGSSGEKLFFGSGTQLSVL.

This sequence joins TRBV4-2 and TRBJ1-6, with D perhaps matching TRBD1 (5 bases). Trimming cost V 1 base and J 10 bases, with 20 bases left between them. Germline V gene lookup returns CDR1 LGHNA and CDR2 YNFKEQ. There are 17 residues in the CDR3. CDR3 protein: CASSQGWEGREWSPLHF. Written as DNA, the CDR3 is TGTGCCAGCAGCCAAGGCTGGGAGGGGCGGGAATGGTCACCCCTCCACTTT.

This chain connects TRBV30 to TRBJ1-5; weak D call: TRBD1 (6 bases). The V gene lost 4 bases and the J gene lost 5 bases, with 15 bases spanning the gap. Germline CDR1 is GTSNPN and CDR2 is SVGIG (reference sequence). This CDR3 contains 14 residues. The CDR3 DNA reads as TGTGCCTGGACCTTAGGGGGGGGCGATCAGCCCCAGCATTTT. Encoded protein: CAWTLGGGDQPQHF. Together with reference TRBV30 and TRBJ1-5, the CDR3 gives the full variable domain: SQTIHQWPATLVQPVGSPLSLECTVEGTSNPNLYWYRQAAGRGLQLLFYSVGIGQISSEVPQNLSASRPQDRQFILSSKKLLLSDSGFYLCAWTLGGGDQPQHFGDGTRLSIL.

The chain uses TRBV9 and TRBJ2-1; 9 positions agree with TRBD2. CDR1 and CDR2 from the germline V gene are SGDLS and YYNGEE. V shed 0 bases, J shed 0 bases, and the junction held 10 bases outside the gene matches. CDR3 size: 19 residues. CDR3 loop: CASSVVGTSGFSSYNEQFF. For the CDR3, the DNA is TGTGCCAGCAGCGTAGTGGGTACTAGCGGGTTCAGCTCCTACAATGAGCAGTTCTTC.

This clone turned up a few times. This sequence joins TRBV19 and TRBJ1-1, with D unresolved. V lost 9 bases and J lost 0, with 20 bases in between. The CDR3 consists of 16 residues. CDR1 LNHDA and CDR2 SQIVND come from the germline V gene (reference sequence). The CDR3 region has the DNA TGTGCCAGCACCACAATCGGGTGGAGTTTGAACACTGAAGCTTTCTTT. As protein: CASTTIGWSLNTEAFF.

This chain joins TRBV14 and TRBJ2-1, with a tentative D call TRBD1 (5 bases). There are 17 residues in the CDR3. Germline assignment: CDR1 SGHDN and CDR2 FVKESK. Trimming stripped 0 bases from V and 6 bases from J, with 18 bases between. DNA of the CDR3: TGTGCCAGCAGCCAAGAATCCCCCGGACAACTTTCCAATGAGCAGTTCTTC. It encodes CASSQESPGQLSNEQFF.

This clone was observed a handful of times. The J gene is TRBJ2-5, the V gene TRBV5-4, with TRBD1 identical over 7 bases. Germline values: CDR1 SGHNT, CDR2 YYREEE (reference sequence). The CDR3 sequence is 13 residues long. The V gene end was trimmed by 4 bases and the J gene end by 4 bases; junction bases not matched to a gene: 4. The CDR3: CASSRQGVETQYF. CDR3 sequence (DNA): TGTGCCAGCAGCCGGCAGGGGGTAGAGACCCAGTACTTC.

The chain couples TRBV7-9 to TRBJ1-3; weak D call: TRBD1 (5 bases). The V end was cut by 1 base, the J end by 0 bases, with 10 bases between. The CDR3 has 16 amino acids. Germline assignment: CDR1 SEHNR and CDR2 FQNEAQ (reference sequence). The CDR3 sequence: CASSLGAGLSGNTIYF. In nucleotides, the CDR3 is TGTGCCAGCAGCTTAGGAGCAGGGCTCTCTGGAAACACCATATATTTT.

The chain couples TRBV9 to TRBJ2-1; the match to TRBD1 covers 8 bases. CDR1 is SGDLS and CDR2 is YYNGEE in the germline V gene. The V and J ends lost 4 bases and 7 bases, in that order; junction bases with no gene match: 7. The CDR3 has 14 residues. The CDR3 DNA sequence: TGTGCCAGCAGCCTCGGACAGGGTACGAATGAGCAGTTCTTC. Translation gives CASSLGQGTNEQFF.

This clone was counted between two and nine times. The chain is built from TRBV20-1 and TRBJ2-5; D remains unclear. Trimming removed 7 bases from V and 5 bases from J, with 11 bases in between. The CDR3 length is 11 residues. The germline gives CDR1 DFQATT, CDR2 SNEGSKA (reference sequence). CDR3 sequence reads: CSVYVRETQYF. CDR3 nucleotide sequence: TGCAGTGTATATGTCAGGGAGACCCAGTACTTC.

The chain employs TRBV4-3 and TRBJ1-1, with 7 bases matching TRBD1. This CDR3 has 17 amino acids. The junction had 7 bases not matched to a gene; V was cut back by 0 bases and J by 0 bases. The V gene's germline CDR1 is LGHNA and CDR2 YSLEER. The CDR3 loop reads CASSQDLAGGLNTEAFF. The CDR3 DNA reads TGCGCCAGCAGCCAAGATTTGGCAGGGGGACTGAACACTGAAGCTTTCTTT.

The V call is TRBV4-2, the J call TRBJ2-7, with D possibly matching TRBD2 (6 bases). From germline, CDR1 is LGHNA and CDR2 YNFKEQ. Trimming left V 0 bases short and J 2 bases short, with 14 bases between. There are 16 residues in the CDR3. CDR3 amino acids: CASSQDFAGQAYEQYF. Here the CDR3 DNA reads TGTGCCAGCAGCCAAGACTTTGCGGGGCAGGCCTACGAGCAGTACTTC.

V and J are TRBV7-9 and TRBJ2-7; D is possibly TRBD2 (5 bases). In germline, CDR1 is SEHNR, CDR2 FQNEAQ (reference sequence). The V gene lost 1 base and the J gene lost 7 bases, with 11 bases spanning the gap. This CDR3 has 13 residues. The CDR3 DNA reads TGTGCCAGCAGCTTAGGCTCCACGGGGGAGCAGTACTTC. Amino acids: CASSLGSTGEQYF.

This clone has only a few counts. The rearrangement links TRBV25-1 to TRBJ2-7; tentative D call: TRBD1 (6 bases). Germline lookup yields CDR1 MGHDK and CDR2 SYGVNS. The V end was cut by 6 bases, the J end by 6 bases, with 12 bases between. The CDR3 sequence is 12 residues long. CDR3 loop: CASREDRSEQYF. CDR3 in DNA: TGTGCCAGCAGGGAAGACAGGAGCGAGCAGTACTTC.

The chain recombines TRBV30 with TRBJ2-1; 10 bases match TRBD1. The V gene end was trimmed by 5 bases and the J gene end by 7 bases; junction bases not matched to a gene: 8. Germline V lookup: CDR1 GTSNPN, CDR2 SVGIG (reference sequence). This CDR3 is built from 14 residues. CDR3 bases: TGTGCCTGGCTTGGGGACAGGGGTTTGAATGAGCAGTTCTTC. Translation: CAWLGDRGLNEQFF. Full variable domain (outside the CDR3, taken from reference TRBV30 and TRBJ2-1): SQTIHQWPATLVQPVGSPLSLECTVEGTSNPNLYWYRQAAGRGLQLLFYSVGIGQISSEVPQNLSASRPQDRQFILSSKKLLLSDSGFYLCAWLGDRGLNEQFFGPGTRLTVL.

V and J are TRBV7-8 and TRBJ2-1, with 11 nucleotides matching TRBD2. Per the germline V gene, CDR1 is SGHVS and CDR2 is FQNEAQ. The CDR3 spans 16 residues. V was pared by 3 bases and J by 4 bases, with 5 bases of the junction left unmatched. The CDR3 bases are TGTGCCAGCAGCTTTCTTACTAGCGGGGGATACAATGAGCAGTTCTTC. Amino acids: CASSFLTSGGYNEQFF.

The V gene is TRBV9, the J gene TRBJ1-2; 7 nucleotides agree with TRBD1. Per germline, CDR1 SGDLS and CDR2 YYNGEE. V lost 3 bases and J lost 4; bases outside the gene matches: 6. CDR3 size: 14 residues. The CDR3 region is CASSATGDTYGYTF. In DNA form, the CDR3 reads TGTGCCAGCAGCGCAACAGGGGACACCTATGGCTACACCTTC.

This clone has just a few counts. Other DNA sequences from this sample encode an identical CDR3 as well. The J gene is TRBJ2-5, the V gene TRBV5-4; 14 nucleotides line up with TRBD2. The length of the CDR3 is 15 residues. V lost 3 bases to trimming and J lost 5 bases; unmatched junction nucleotides: 3. CDR1 SGHNT and CDR2 YYREEE come from the germline V gene (reference sequence). The CDR3 sequence is CASSSGLAGVETQYF. The CDR3 DNA sequence: TGTGCCAGCAGCTCGGGACTAGCGGGAGTGGAGACCCAGTACTTC.

The chain is built from TRBV29-1 and TRBJ2-2, with TRBD1 matching 9 bases. From germline, CDR1 is SQVTM and CDR2 ANQGSEA. Trimming cost V 7 bases and J 6 bases; bases outside gene matches: 6. CDR3 size: 13 residues. The CDR3 DNA is TGCAGCGCGAGGGACAGGGCGGCCGGGGAGCTGTTTTTT. The encoded protein is CSARDRAAGELFF.

In its sample, this clone was seen a few times. The V call is TRBV7-2, the J call TRBJ2-1; tentative D call: TRBD1 (6 bases). V was shortened by 5 bases and J by 0 bases, with 11 bases between the two germline ends. Germline CDR1 is SGHTA and CDR2 is FQGNSA. CDR3 size: 15 residues. The CDR3 DNA reads as TGTGCCAGCAGCCGGACAGAAAACTCCTACAATGAGCAGTTCTTC. Translated, it gives CASSRTENSYNEQFF.

The chain couples TRBV30 to TRBJ2-1; 8 bases agree with TRBD2. The CDR3 spans 18 residues. CDR1 GTSNPN and CDR2 SVGIG come from the germline V gene (reference sequence). V shed 4 bases and J 1 base; nucleotides not matched to a gene: 15. In DNA, the CDR3 is TGTGCCTGGACCACTAGCGGAGCGGTCCCTAGGTCCTACAATGAGCAGTTCTTC. It yields the protein CAWTTSGAVPRSYNEQFF.

This chain links TRBV18 with TRBJ2-7; 7 positions match TRBD1. Germline V gene data show CDR1 as KGHSH and CDR2 as LQKENI. The CDR3 consists of 14 residues. The ends lost 6 bases at V and 5 bases at J; junction bases unmatched: 10. The CDR3 DNA follows: TGTGCCAGCTCTACCACAGTGACAGGGAACGAGCAGTACTTC. This gives the protein CASSTTVTGNEQYF.

This clone was counted only a few times. The V gene is TRBV5-4, the J gene TRBJ1-2, with a possible D match to TRBD1 (6 bases). Trimming stripped 0 bases from V and 4 bases from J, with 13 bases between. This CDR3 region has 15 residues. CDR1 is SGHNT and CDR2 is YYREEE in the germline V gene (reference sequence). This CDR3 is CASSLVGALGYGYTF. The CDR3 DNA follows: TGTGCCAGCAGCTTGGTGGGGGCGCTTGGCTATGGCTACACCTTC.

This clone was seen a few times. The chain recombines TRBV7-2 with TRBJ2-3; D possibly corresponds to TRBD1 (6 bases). Trimming removed 5 bases at V and 6 bases at J, with 21 bases between. Germline lookup yields CDR1 SGHTA and CDR2 FQGNSA. The CDR3 contains 16 residues. This CDR3 reads CASSPYYRADRDTQYF. The CDR3 DNA reads TGTGCCAGCAGCCCGTACTACAGGGCGGACCGGGATACGCAGTATTTT.

The chain combines TRBV19 with TRBJ2-1, with D possibly being TRBD2 (5 bases). The CDR3 is 15 residues long. V was shortened by 4 bases and J by 3 bases, with 13 bases between the two germline ends. Germline loops: CDR1 LNHDA, CDR2 SQIVND (reference sequence). This CDR3 reads CASSTAGEGYNEQFF. In nucleotides, the CDR3 is TGTGCCAGTAGTACGGCAGGCGAGGGCTACAATGAGCAGTTCTTC. Using reference TRBV19 and TRBJ2-1 for the parts outside the CDR3, the full variable domain is DGGITQSPKYLFRKEGQNVTLSCEQNLNHDAMYWYRQDPGQGLRLIYYSQIVNDFQKGDIAEGYSVSREKKESFPLTVTSAQKNPTAFYLCASSTAGEGYNEQFFGPGTRLTVL.

This clone was counted a few times. The chain is built from TRBV10-3 and TRBJ2-1; tentatively, D is TRBD2 (7 bases). The germline V gene encodes CDR1 ENHRY and CDR2 SYGVKD. The length of the CDR3 is 14 residues. The ends were cut back, 4 bases at V and 8 bases at J, with 15 bases in the middle. The CDR3 region is CAISVGGGQDEQFF. CDR3 nucleotides: TGTGCCATCAGTGTTGGGGGGGGCCAGGATGAGCAGTTCTTC.

The genes are TRBV6-5 and TRBJ1-1; D unclear. V was shortened by 7 bases and J by 1 base, with 10 bases between the two germline ends. Germline CDR1 reads MNHEY; CDR2 reads SVGAGI. CDR3 length equals 13 residues. The CDR3 is CASTSTSNTEAFF. The CDR3, as DNA: TGTGCCAGCACCTCGACATCGAACACTGAAGCTTTCTTT.